A single TCR beta chain is shown here with its context. Its target is not known. This entry is derived from a study of shared clonotypes between healthy human individuals. Background on the study: Used for every donor were three CD4 naive, three CD4 memory, two CD8 naive and one CD8 memory plate. Study-level results: The study's rarefaction showed incomplete sorted-subset sequencing despite large depth.

Germline V gives CDR1 MNHNS, CDR2 SASEGT. The CDR3 is 14 amino acids. J was trimmed by 4 bases and V by 8 bases; bases with no gene match: 8. Clones were read by immunoSEQ multiplex PCR, and TCRdb kept only the in-frame ones, dropping some. The sample carries 1,400,000 or so clones, approximately 98.5% recorded once. Material: naive CD4+ T cells sorted from blood. As to subset: CD45RA+ positively selected. This rearrangement joins TRBV6-1 to TRBJ1-5; 7 bases match TRBD1. This receptor was obtained from a man aged 25-45 years in good health. The CDR3 DNA reads as TGTGCCAGCTCCCCGGGACAGACTAATCAGCCCCAGCATTTT. Its translation: CASSPGQTNQPQHF.